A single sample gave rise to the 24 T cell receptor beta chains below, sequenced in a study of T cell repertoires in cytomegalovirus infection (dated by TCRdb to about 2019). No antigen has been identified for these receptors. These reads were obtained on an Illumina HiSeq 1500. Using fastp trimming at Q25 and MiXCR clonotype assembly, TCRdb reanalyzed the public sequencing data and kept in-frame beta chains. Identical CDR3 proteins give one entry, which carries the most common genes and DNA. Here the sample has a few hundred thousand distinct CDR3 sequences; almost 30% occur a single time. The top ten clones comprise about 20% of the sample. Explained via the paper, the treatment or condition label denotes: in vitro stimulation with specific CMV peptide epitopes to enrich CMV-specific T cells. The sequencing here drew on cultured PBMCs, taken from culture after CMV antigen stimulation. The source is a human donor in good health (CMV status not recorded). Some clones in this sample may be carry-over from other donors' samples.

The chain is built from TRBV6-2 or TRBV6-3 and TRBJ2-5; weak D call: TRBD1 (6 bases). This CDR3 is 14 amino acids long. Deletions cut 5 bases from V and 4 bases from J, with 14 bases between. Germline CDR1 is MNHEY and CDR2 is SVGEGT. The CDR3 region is CASSPTQGRETQYF. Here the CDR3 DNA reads TGTGCCAGCAGTCCTACTCAGGGGAGAGAGACCCAGTACTTC.

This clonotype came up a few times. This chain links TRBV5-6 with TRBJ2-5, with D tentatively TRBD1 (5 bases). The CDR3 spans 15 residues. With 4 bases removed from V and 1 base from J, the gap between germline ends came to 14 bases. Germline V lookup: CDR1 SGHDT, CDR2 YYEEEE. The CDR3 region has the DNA TGTGCCAGCAGCCCAGGTCGCGACAGCCAAGAGACCCAGTACTTC. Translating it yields CASSPGRDSQETQYF.

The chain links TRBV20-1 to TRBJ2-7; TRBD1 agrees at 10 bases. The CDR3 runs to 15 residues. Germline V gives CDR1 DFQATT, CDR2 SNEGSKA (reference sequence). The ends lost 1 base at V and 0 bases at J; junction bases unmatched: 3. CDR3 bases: TGCAGTGCTAGAGCGGGACAGGGGAGCTCCTACGAGCAGTACTTC. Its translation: CSARAGQGSSYEQYF.

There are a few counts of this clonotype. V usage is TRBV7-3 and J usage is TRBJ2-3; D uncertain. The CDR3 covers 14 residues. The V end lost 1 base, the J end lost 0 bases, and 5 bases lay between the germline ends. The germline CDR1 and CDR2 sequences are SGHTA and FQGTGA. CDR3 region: CASSLNPSTDTQYF. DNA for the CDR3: TGTGCCAGCAGCTTAAACCCTAGCACAGATACGCAGTATTTT.

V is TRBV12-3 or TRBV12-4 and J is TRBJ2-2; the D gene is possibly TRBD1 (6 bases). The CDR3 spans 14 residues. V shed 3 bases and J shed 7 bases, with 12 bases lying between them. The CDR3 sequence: CASSFQGTNGELFF. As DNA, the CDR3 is TGTGCCAGCAGTTTTCAGGGGACGAACGGGGAGCTGTTTTTT.

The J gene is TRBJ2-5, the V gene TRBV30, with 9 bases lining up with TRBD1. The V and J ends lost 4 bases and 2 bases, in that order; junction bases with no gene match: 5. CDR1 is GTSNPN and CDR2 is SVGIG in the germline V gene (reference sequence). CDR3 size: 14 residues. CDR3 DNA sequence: TGTGCCTGGAACCCCGACAGGGGGCAAGAGACCCAGTACTTC. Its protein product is CAWNPDRGQETQYF. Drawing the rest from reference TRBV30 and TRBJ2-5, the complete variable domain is SQTIHQWPATLVQPVGSPLSLECTVEGTSNPNLYWYRQAAGRGLQLLFYSVGIGQISSEVPQNLSASRPQDRQFILSSKKLLLSDSGFYLCAWNPDRGQETQYFGPGTRLLVL.

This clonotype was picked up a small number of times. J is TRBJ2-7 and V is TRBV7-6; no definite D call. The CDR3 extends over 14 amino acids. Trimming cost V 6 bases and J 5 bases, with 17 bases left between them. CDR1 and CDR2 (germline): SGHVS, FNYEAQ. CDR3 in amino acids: CASSTSVVGNEQYF. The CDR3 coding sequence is TGTGCCAGCAGTACTTCCGTGGTTGGAAACGAGCAGTACTTC.

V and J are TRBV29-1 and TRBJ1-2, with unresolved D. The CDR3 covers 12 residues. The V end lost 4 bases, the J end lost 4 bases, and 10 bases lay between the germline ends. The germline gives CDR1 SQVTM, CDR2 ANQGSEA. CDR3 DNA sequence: TGCAGCGTTGCAGAGGGCGCCTATGGCTACACCTTC. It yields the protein CSVAEGAYGYTF.

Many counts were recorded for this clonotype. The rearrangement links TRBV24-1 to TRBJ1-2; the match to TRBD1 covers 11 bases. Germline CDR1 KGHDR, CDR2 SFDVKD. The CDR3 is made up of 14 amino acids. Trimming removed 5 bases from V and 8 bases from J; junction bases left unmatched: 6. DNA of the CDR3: TGTGCCACCAGTGGAGCGGACAGGGGGCACGGCTACACCTTC. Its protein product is CATSGADRGHGYTF.

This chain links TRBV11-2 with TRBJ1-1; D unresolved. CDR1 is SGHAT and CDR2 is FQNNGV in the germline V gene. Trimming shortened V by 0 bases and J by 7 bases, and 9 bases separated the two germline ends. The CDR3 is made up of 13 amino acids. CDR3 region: CASSLDWADEAFF. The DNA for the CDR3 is TGTGCCAGCAGCTTAGATTGGGCAGATGAAGCTTTCTTT.

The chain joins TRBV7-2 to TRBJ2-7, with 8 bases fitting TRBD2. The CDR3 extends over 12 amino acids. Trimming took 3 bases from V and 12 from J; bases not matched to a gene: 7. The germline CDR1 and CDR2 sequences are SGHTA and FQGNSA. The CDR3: CASSFGGGPAYF. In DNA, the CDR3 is TGTGCCAGCAGCTTCGGGGGGGGGCCAGCGTACTTC.

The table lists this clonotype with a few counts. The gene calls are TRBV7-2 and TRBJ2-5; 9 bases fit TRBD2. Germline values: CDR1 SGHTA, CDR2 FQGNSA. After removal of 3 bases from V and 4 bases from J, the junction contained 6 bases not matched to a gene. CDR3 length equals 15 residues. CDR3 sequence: CASSLSGGIPETQYF. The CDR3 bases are TGTGCCAGCAGCTTGAGCGGGGGGATTCCAGAGACCCAGTACTTC.

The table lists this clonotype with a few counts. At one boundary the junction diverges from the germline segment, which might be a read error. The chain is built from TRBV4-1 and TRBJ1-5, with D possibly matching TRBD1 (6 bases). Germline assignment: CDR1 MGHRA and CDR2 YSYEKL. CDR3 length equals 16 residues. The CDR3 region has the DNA TGTGCCAGCAGCCCGTTTTTGGGGGGCGTCAATCAGCCCCAGCATTTT. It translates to CASSPFLGGVNQPQHF.

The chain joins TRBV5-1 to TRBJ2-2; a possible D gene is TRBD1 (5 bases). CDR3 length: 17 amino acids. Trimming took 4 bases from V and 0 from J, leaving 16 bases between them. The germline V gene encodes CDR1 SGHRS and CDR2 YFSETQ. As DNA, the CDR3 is TGCGCCAGCAGCGTGAGGACACTTCCCTCGAACACCGGGGAGCTGTTTTTT. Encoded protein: CASSVRTLPSNTGELFF.

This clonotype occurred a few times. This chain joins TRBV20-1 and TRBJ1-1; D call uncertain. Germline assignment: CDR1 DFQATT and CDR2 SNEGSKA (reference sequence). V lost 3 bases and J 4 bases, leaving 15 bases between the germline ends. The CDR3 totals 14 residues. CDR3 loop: CSAREQSGLTEAFF. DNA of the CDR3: TGCAGTGCTAGGGAGCAGAGTGGCCTCACTGAAGCTTTCTTT.

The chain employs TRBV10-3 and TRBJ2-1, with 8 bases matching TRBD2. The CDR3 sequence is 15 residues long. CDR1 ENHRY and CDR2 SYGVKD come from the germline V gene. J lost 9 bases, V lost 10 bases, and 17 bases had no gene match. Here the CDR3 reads CASKGSGTGTSEQFF. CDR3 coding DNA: TGTGCCAGTAAGGGTAGCGGGACCGGGACTAGTGAGCAGTTCTTC.

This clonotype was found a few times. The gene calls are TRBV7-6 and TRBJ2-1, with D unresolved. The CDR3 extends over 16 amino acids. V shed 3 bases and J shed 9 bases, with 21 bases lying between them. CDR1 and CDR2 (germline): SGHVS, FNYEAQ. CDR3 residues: CASSFRHLIDSGEQFF. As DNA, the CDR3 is TGTGCCAGCAGCTTTCGACACCTTATTGATTCCGGTGAGCAGTTCTTC.

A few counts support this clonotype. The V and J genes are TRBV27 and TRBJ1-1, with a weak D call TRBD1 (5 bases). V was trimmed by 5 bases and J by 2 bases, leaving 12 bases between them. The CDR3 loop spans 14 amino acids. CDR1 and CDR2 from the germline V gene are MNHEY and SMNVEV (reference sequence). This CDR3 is CASSESGYNTEAFF. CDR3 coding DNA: TGTGCCAGCAGTGAATCAGGGTATAACACTGAAGCTTTCTTT.

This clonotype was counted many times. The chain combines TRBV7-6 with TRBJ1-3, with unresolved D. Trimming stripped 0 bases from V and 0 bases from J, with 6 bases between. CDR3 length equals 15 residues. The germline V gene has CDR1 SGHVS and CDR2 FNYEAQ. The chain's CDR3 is CASSLAGSSGNTIYF. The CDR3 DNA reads TGTGCCAGCAGCTTAGCAGGGAGCTCTGGAAACACCATATATTTT.

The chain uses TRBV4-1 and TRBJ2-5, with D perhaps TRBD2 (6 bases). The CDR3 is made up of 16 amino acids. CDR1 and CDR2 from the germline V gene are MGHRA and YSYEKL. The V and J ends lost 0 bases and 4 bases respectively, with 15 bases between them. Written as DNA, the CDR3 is TGCGCCAGCAGCCAAGATCTTCTCGGACTACTAGAGACCCAGTACTTC. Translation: CASSQDLLGLLETQYF.

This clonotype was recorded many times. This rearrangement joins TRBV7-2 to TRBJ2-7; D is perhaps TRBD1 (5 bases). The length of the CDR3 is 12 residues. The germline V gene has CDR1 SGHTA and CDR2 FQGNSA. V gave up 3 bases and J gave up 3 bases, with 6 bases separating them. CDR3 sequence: CASSFTGYEQYF. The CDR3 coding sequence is TGTGCCAGCAGCTTCACAGGCTACGAGCAGTACTTC.

CDR3 sequence reads: CASSSEGAGELFF. As DNA, the CDR3 is TGTGCCAGCAGCTCTGAGGGGGCCGGGGAGCTGTTTTTT. The chain recombines TRBV7-3 with TRBJ2-2; D possibly corresponds to TRBD1 (6 bases). The CDR3 has 13 amino acids. Germline CDR1 SGHTA, CDR2 FQGTGA. Between the trimmed V and J ends, which lost 4 bases and 6 bases, there was a span of 9 bases.

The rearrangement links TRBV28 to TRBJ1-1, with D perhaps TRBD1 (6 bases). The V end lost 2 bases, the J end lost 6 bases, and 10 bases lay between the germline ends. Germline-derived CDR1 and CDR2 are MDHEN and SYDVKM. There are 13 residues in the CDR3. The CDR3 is CASSLGGGSEAFF. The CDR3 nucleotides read TGTGCCAGCAGTTTAGGGGGGGGCTCTGAAGCTTTCTTT. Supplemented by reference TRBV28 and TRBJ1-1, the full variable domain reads DVKVTQSSRYLVKRTGEKVFLECVQDMDHENMFWYRQDPGLGLRLIYFSYDVKMKEKGDIPEGYSVSREKKERFSLILESASTNQTSMYLCASSLGGGSEAFFGQGTRLTVV.

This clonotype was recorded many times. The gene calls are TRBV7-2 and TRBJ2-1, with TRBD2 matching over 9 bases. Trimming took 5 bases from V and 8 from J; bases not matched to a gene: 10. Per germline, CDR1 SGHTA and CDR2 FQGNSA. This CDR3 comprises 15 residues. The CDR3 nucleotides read TGTGCCAGCAGCCGAAGTGGACTAGCGAATGATGAGCAGTTCTTC. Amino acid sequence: CASSRSGLANDEQFF.